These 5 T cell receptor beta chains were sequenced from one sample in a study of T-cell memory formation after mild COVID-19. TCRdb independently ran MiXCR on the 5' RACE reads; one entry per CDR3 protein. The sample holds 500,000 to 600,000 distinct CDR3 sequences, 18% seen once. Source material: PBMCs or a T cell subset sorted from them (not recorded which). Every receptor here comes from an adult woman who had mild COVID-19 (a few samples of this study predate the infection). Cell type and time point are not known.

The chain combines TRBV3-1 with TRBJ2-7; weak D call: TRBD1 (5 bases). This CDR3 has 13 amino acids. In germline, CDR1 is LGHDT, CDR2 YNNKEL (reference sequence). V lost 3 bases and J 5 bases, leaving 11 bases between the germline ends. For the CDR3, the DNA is TGTGCCAGCAGCCAGTCTCAGGGAAACGAGCAGTACTTC. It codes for CASSQSQGNEQYF.

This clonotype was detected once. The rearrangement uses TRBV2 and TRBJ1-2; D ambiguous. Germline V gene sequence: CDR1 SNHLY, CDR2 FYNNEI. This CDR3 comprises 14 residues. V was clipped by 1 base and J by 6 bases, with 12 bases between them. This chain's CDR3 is CASSEVPGGDGYTF. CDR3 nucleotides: TGTGCCAGCAGTGAAGTTCCGGGTGGGGATGGCTACACCTTC.

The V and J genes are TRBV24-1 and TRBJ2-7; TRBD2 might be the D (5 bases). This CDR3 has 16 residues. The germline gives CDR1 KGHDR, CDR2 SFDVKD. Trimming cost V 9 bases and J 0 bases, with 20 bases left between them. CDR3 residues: CATEARNNEGSYEQYF. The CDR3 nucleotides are TGTGCCACCGAAGCCAGAAACAACGAGGGCTCCTACGAGCAGTACTTC.

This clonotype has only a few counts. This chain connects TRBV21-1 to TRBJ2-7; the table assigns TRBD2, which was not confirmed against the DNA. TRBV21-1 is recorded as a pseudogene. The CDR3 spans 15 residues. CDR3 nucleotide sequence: TGTGCCAGCAGCACTAGACTAGCGGGGAGATACGAGCAGTACTTC. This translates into CASSTRLAGRYEQYF.

CDR3 protein: CASSLRGPPWVDTQYF. DNA for the CDR3: TGTGCCAGCAGTCTCAGGGGGCCCCCATGGGTCGATACGCAGTATTTT. The chain carries TRBV27 and TRBJ2-3; 8 bases line up with TRBD1. Germline loops: CDR1 MNHEY, CDR2 SMNVEV (reference sequence). The CDR3 length is 16 residues. The trim removed 5 bases at V and 6 bases at J, leaving 13 bases unmatched.